The present T cell receptor beta chain was sequenced within a study of T cells in Graves' hyperthyroidism and ophthalmopathy. Study-wide points: The model made its ophthalmopathy prediction, and onset followed a median around 6.9 months later.

This clonotype was seen a few times. Its specificity is unknown. V was cut by 3 bases and J by 5 bases, with 14 bases left in between. The germline V gene has CDR1 SGDLS and CDR2 YYNGEE. CDR3 size: 14 residues. TCR beta CDR3 sequences were amplified from RNA transcripts. HTBI primers were used for first-round RT-PCR of the TCR CDR3. TCRdb redid the calling of the multiplex PCR reads with MiXCR, one entry per CDR3 protein. This table holds about 380,000 distinct CDR3 sequences, roughly 15% found once. Fresh peripheral blood, under 13 ml, yielded the PBMCs. The source of this sequence is a woman aged 25 to 45 with Graves' ophthalmopathy. Sequences were obtained from blood. The V gene is TRBV9, the J gene TRBJ2-5; possibly TRBD1 for D (6 bases). In DNA, the CDR3 is TGTGCCAGCAGCGCTACAGGGAGACTGGAGACCCAGTACTTC. This translates into CASSATGRLETQYF.